Each of the 18 T cell receptor beta chains below was sequenced from the same sample in a study of graft-versus-host responses after intestinal transplantation. No antigen has been identified for these receptors. Clones were sequenced by immunoSEQ multiplex PCR, and TCRdb holds only the in-frame ones, with some missing. The table shows tens of thousands of clones, with approximately 94% occurring only once. The sample was unstimulated CD4+ T cells sorted from spleen or lymph node cells, taken before transplant. The receptors were gathered from a human donor who was the organ donor for an intestinal transplant.

This chain links TRBV19 with TRBJ2-5, with TRBD2 identical over 11 bases. The germline V gene has CDR1 LNHDA and CDR2 SQIVND (reference sequence). This CDR3 has 18 residues. V dropped 3 bases and J dropped 5; count of bases not matched to a gene: 14. The CDR3 DNA reads TGTGCCAGTAGTATTCGGCTCAATAGCGGGGGGGCCCGCGAGACCCAGTACTTC. It specifies CASSIRLNSGGARETQYF.

The chain couples TRBV11-2 to TRBJ2-4, with D tentatively TRBD1 (6 bases). Germline values: CDR1 SGHAT, CDR2 FQNNGV. The length of the CDR3 is 14 residues. Trimming cost V 1 base and J 11 bases, with 15 bases left between them. The CDR3 loop reads CASSLGTAGVVQYF. In nucleotides, the CDR3 is TGTGCCAGCAGCTTAGGGACAGCCGGCGTAGTTCAGTACTTC.

The rearrangement joins TRBV7-9 to TRBJ1-4; 9 nucleotides align to TRBD1. V lost 5 bases to trimming and J lost 6 bases; unmatched junction nucleotides: 7. The V gene's germline CDR1 is SEHNR and CDR2 FQNEAQ (reference sequence). This CDR3 is 15 amino acids long. The CDR3 is CASSAGTGLYEKLFF. As DNA, the CDR3 is TGTGCCAGCAGCGCCGGGACAGGGTTGTATGAAAAACTGTTTTTT.

The rearrangement joins TRBV27 to TRBJ2-7; D remains ambiguous. Germline V gene data show CDR1 as MNHEY and CDR2 as SMNVEV (reference sequence). The V end was cut by 4 bases, the J end by 2 bases, with 3 bases between. This CDR3 has 11 amino acids. CDR3 sequence: CASSSPYEQYF. CDR3 DNA: TGTGCCAGCAGTTCCCCCTACGAGCAGTACTTC.

The rearrangement joins TRBV5-7 to TRBJ1-1; D is possibly TRBD1 (6 bases). TRBV5-7 is an ORF, with its function uncertain. V lost 3 bases, J lost 1 base, and 13 bases lay in between. This CDR3 is 15 amino acids long. CDR3 protein: CASSSKTGPNTEAFF. CDR3 coding DNA: TGTGCCAGCAGCTCTAAGACAGGCCCGAACACTGAAGCTTTCTTT.

V usage is TRBV19 and J usage is TRBJ1-1; D perhaps matches TRBD1 (5 bases). This CDR3 is built from 13 residues. CDR1 is LNHDA and CDR2 is SQIVND in the germline V gene (reference sequence). Trimming took 3 bases from V and 10 from J, leaving 15 bases between them. In DNA, the CDR3 is TGTGCCAGTAGTATCTATTGGGGAAGGGGAGCTTTCTTT. Its protein is CASSIYWGRGAFF.

The chain uses TRBV6-4 and TRBJ1-1, with D perhaps matching TRBD1 (6 bases). Per germline, CDR1 MRHNA and CDR2 SNTAGT. The CDR3 sequence is 16 residues long. The germline V and J ends were trimmed by 6 bases and 5 bases, with 22 bases remaining between them. The CDR3 DNA is TGTGCCAGCAGCCCTCAGGGGCTCGGCGGTGGTACTGAAGCTTTCTTT. Its protein is CASSPQGLGGGTEAFF.

The gene calls are TRBV10-3 and TRBJ2-5, with 8 nucleotides matching TRBD1. TRBJ2-7 matches the DNA end more closely, so the J call is doubtful. In germline, CDR1 is ENHRY, CDR2 SYGVKD. The CDR3 has 13 amino acids. The CDR3 DNA sequence: TGTGCCATCATGCAGGGGGCAGGCCACGAGCAGTACTTC. Encoded protein: CAIMQGAGHEQYF.

This clone was detected only once. The J gene is TRBJ2-7, the V gene TRBV2; D possibly corresponds to TRBD1 (5 bases). Trimming cost V 7 bases and J 6 bases, with 16 bases left between them. The CDR3 consists of 13 residues. Germline CDR1 is SNHLY and CDR2 is FYNNEI. CDR3 residues: CASTRRTQGEQYF. The DNA for the CDR3 is TGTGCCAGCACGAGGCGGACGCAGGGCGAGCAGTACTTC.

For the CDR3, the DNA is TGCGCCAGCAGCCAAGATTACAGTCCGGGTTTATTTAACGGCGAGCAGTACTTC. Its translation: CASSQDYSPGLFNGEQYF. The gene calls are TRBV4-1 and TRBJ2-7; D remains unclear. V was cut by 0 bases and J by 6 bases, with 24 bases left in between. Germline CDR1 reads MGHRA; CDR2 reads YSYEKL. The CDR3 is made up of 18 amino acids.

V gene TRBV2 combines with J gene TRBJ1-4, with D unresolved. Germline V gene data show CDR1 as SNHLY and CDR2 as FYNNEI. Deletions cut 4 bases from V and 2 bases from J, with 5 bases between. This CDR3 is 13 amino acids long. This CDR3 is CASSGATNEKLFF. The CDR3, as DNA: TGTGCCAGCAGTGGGGCCACTAATGAAAAACTGTTTTTT. Full variable domain (rest looked up from reference TRBV2 and TRBJ1-4): EPEVTQTPSHQVTQMGQEVILRCVPISNHLYFYWYRQILGQKVEFLVSFYNNEISEKSEIFDDQFSVERPDGSNFTLKIRSTKLEDSAMYFCASSGATNEKLFFGSGTQLSVL.

The chain has TRBV7-3 and TRBJ2-1; either TRBD1 or TRBD2 may supply D (5 bases each). V was shortened by 5 bases and J by 4 bases, with 9 bases between the two germline ends. CDR1 and CDR2 from the germline V gene are SGHTA and FQGTGA. This CDR3 is 13 amino acids long. For the CDR3, the DNA is TGTGCCAGCAGCGTCGGGGCTTACAATGAGCAGTTCTTC. Its protein product is CASSVGAYNEQFF.

The chain joins TRBV27 to TRBJ2-1; possible D gene TRBD1, 6 bases. The CDR3 consists of 15 residues. The V and J ends lost 4 bases and 2 bases respectively, with 12 bases between them. Germline-derived CDR1 and CDR2 are MNHEY and SMNVEV (reference sequence). The CDR3 region is CASSSGQGTYNEQFF. CDR3 bases: TGTGCCAGCAGTTCGGGGCAGGGGACCTACAATGAGCAGTTCTTC.

The chain joins TRBV10-3 to TRBJ1-2; TRBD1 matches at 12 bases. CDR1 is ENHRY, CDR2 SYGVKD, per germline. This CDR3 region has 14 residues. J lost 6 bases, V lost 10 bases, and 9 bases had no gene match. The CDR3 reads CATPWGQGADGYTF. CDR3 nucleotides: TGTGCCACCCCCTGGGGACAGGGGGCTGATGGCTACACCTTC.

This chain connects TRBV2 to TRBJ2-3; no firm D call. V was trimmed by 3 bases and J by 2 bases, leaving 6 bases between them. Looked up from germline, CDR1 is SNHLY and CDR2 is FYNNEI. There are 13 residues in the CDR3. CDR3 DNA sequence: TGTGCCAGCAGTGAGCAGTCCACAGATACGCAGTATTTT. Its translation is CASSEQSTDTQYF.

The V and J genes are TRBV10-1 and TRBJ1-2; D may be TRBD1 (5 bases). V was trimmed by 5 bases and J by 5 bases, leaving 30 bases between them. This CDR3 comprises 19 residues. Germline CDR1 is WNHNN and CDR2 is SYGVQD (reference sequence). The CDR3 here is CASSPRQLSPSVALYGYTF. Here the CDR3 DNA reads TGCGCCAGCAGTCCAAGACAGCTTTCTCCATCTGTTGCCTTATATGGCTACACCTTC.

The V and J genes are TRBV7-6 and TRBJ1-6; 10 nucleotides align to TRBD1. The V segment lost 5 bases and the J segment 6 bases; nucleotides outside the gene matches: 4. The germline gives CDR1 SGHVS, CDR2 FNYEAQ. The CDR3 contains 15 residues. CDR3: CASSPRTGGNSPLHF. In DNA form, the CDR3 reads TGTGCCAGCAGCCCGAGGACAGGGGGTAATTCACCCCTCCACTTT.

This rearrangement joins TRBV11-3 to TRBJ2-5; D uncertain. The CDR3 has 14 residues. Trimming pared 5 bases from V and 2 bases from J, leaving 12 bases between. Germline V gives CDR1 SGHNT, CDR2 YENEEA. The CDR3 nucleotides are TGTGCCAGCAGCCCAAATTTGAGGCAAGAGACCCAGTACTTC. It is translated as CASSPNLRQETQYF.